A single sample is the source of the 24 T cell receptor beta chains below, sequenced in a study of regulatory T cells in long-lasting Graves disease. Noted time point: persistent/refractory GD, antithyroid drugs over 5 years with positive TRAb. From PBMCs, RNA was extracted and then used to make the TCR library. CDR3-region Arm-PCR and iRepertoire HTBI primers produced the TCR beta libraries. Via MiXCR, TCRdb re-called the multiplex PCR reads, giving one row per CDR3 protein. The sample gives approximately 400,000 distinct CDR3 sequences, around 22% of which show up once; approximately 28% is in the top ten. The sequences come from peripheral blood mononuclear cells (PBMCs), collected when the disease was refractory, from a patient treated with antithyroid drugs. Every receptor here comes from a female donor with Graves disease.

V and J are TRBV10-2 and TRBJ2-2; 9 bases are a match to TRBD1. V gave up 6 bases and J gave up 0 bases; unmatched junction bases: 2. Germline values: CDR1 WSHSY, CDR2 SAAADI. This CDR3 is 15 amino acids long. The CDR3 protein is CASRRQGANTGELFF. CDR3 coding DNA: TGCGCCAGCAGACGACAGGGGGCGAACACCGGGGAGCTGTTTTTT.

V is TRBV6-1 and J is TRBJ2-1; D is uncertain. Germline V gene sequence: CDR1 MNHNS, CDR2 SASEGT. This CDR3 is 13 amino acids long. Trimming removed 6 bases at V and 2 bases at J, with 8 bases between. The CDR3 protein is CASSLDPYNEQFF. In DNA, the CDR3 is TGTGCCAGCAGCCTAGACCCCTACAATGAGCAGTTCTTC.

The chain's CDR3 is CASTVENEKLFF. CDR3 bases: TGTGCCAGCACCGTGGAAAACGAAAAACTGTTTTTT. The V gene is TRBV7-9, the J gene TRBJ1-4, with D hard to call. The V and J ends lost 7 bases and 8 bases respectively, with 11 bases between them. CDR1 SEHNR and CDR2 FQNEAQ come from the germline V gene (reference sequence). This CDR3 region has 12 residues.

The J gene is TRBJ1-2, the V gene TRBV12-3 or TRBV12-4, with D uncertain. The CDR3 extends over 15 amino acids. V was trimmed by 3 bases and J by 3 bases, leaving 14 bases between them. CDR3 residues: CASSFRPRVHYGYTF. Here the CDR3 DNA reads TGTGCCAGCAGTTTTCGTCCTCGGGTACACTATGGCTACACCTTC.

The V call is TRBV29-1, the J call TRBJ1-5, with D tentatively TRBD1 (6 bases). With 7 bases removed from V and 0 bases from J, the gap between germline ends came to 22 bases. This CDR3 has 17 amino acids. Per the germline V gene, CDR1 is SQVTM and CDR2 is ANQGSEA. CDR3 residues: CSDPDARGGDSNQPQHF. CDR3 nucleotide sequence: TGCAGCGACCCGGACGCCAGGGGAGGGGATAGCAATCAGCCCCAGCATTTT.

This clonotype was observed a single time. The chain employs TRBV6-2 or TRBV6-3 and TRBJ1-1; D not certain. Germline CDR1 and CDR2: MNHEY and SVGEGT. V was cut by 3 bases and J by 6 bases, with 17 bases left in between. The CDR3 consists of 15 residues. The CDR3 spells CASSYEGSARAEAFF. The DNA of the CDR3 is TGTGCCAGCAGTTATGAGGGATCGGCTCGGGCTGAAGCTTTCTTT.

This rearrangement joins TRBV5-1 to TRBJ1-1; D is possibly TRBD1 (6 bases). CDR3 length: 16 amino acids. Germline CDR1 and CDR2: SGHRS and YFSETQ. V lost 2 bases, J lost 5 bases, and 19 bases lay in between. CDR3 DNA: TGCGCCAGCAGCTTAAATGGACAGCCCCTCAAGACTGAAGCTTTCTTT. It translates to CASSLNGQPLKTEAFF.

This clonotype has only a few counts. V gene TRBV7-2 combines with J gene TRBJ2-7, with D possibly being TRBD1 or TRBD2 (5 bases each). Trimming shortened V by 5 bases and J by 3 bases, and 14 bases separated the two germline ends. The CDR3 totals 14 residues. From germline, CDR1 is SGHTA and CDR2 FQGNSA. The CDR3 here is CASSVRDGLYEQYF. The CDR3 DNA reads as TGTGCCAGCAGCGTCCGGGACGGACTCTACGAGCAGTACTTC.

The rearrangement links TRBV9 to TRBJ2-7, with D possibly matching TRBD1 (5 bases). This CDR3 is built from 13 residues. Germline CDR1 and CDR2: SGDLS and YYNGEE. V gave up 10 bases and J gave up 4 bases, with 18 bases separating them. This CDR3 is CAHEGHSQYEQYF. The CDR3 coding sequence is TGTGCCCACGAAGGACACTCGCAGTACGAGCAGTACTTC.

The chain employs TRBV29-1 and TRBJ2-2; D unclear. The length of the CDR3 is 10 residues. Germline CDR1 SQVTM, CDR2 ANQGSEA. V gave up 4 bases and J gave up 6 bases, with 3 bases separating them. CDR3 DNA sequence: TGCAGCGTTGGGGCCGGGGAGCTGTTTTTT. Translated, it gives CSVGAGELFF.

The V gene is TRBV24-1, the J gene TRBJ1-5; perhaps TRBD1 as D (6 bases). Between the trimmed V and J ends, which lost 4 bases and 6 bases, there was a span of 15 bases. Germline V gene data show CDR1 as KGHDR and CDR2 as SFDVKD. This CDR3 spans 15 amino acids. The CDR3: CATSDSYRGPQPQHF. The CDR3 coding sequence is TGTGCCACCAGTGACTCCTACCGGGGGCCTCAGCCCCAGCATTTT.

The chain uses TRBV5-1 and TRBJ1-2, with D possibly matching TRBD1 (5 bases). CDR3 size: 15 residues. CDR1 SGHRS and CDR2 YFSETQ come from the germline V gene. V was trimmed by 2 bases and J by 6 bases, leaving 17 bases between them. CDR3 amino acids: CASSFGTSPVNGYTF. CDR3 sequence (DNA): TGCGCCAGCAGCTTCGGGACCTCTCCGGTCAATGGCTACACCTTC.

Turning to this clonotype: Germline and junction disagree at one end, which may indicate a read error. The V gene is TRBV19, the J gene TRBJ2-5, with 9 bases aligning to TRBD1. CDR3 length: 16 amino acids. Germline CDR1 reads LNHDA; CDR2 reads SQIVND (reference sequence). The CDR3 DNA is TGTGCCAGTAGTATAAGGGGGACAGGGAGAAGAGAGGCCCAGTACTTC. It is translated as CASSIRGTGRREAQYF.

The sample holds a few counts of this clonotype. The rearrangement links TRBV28 to TRBJ1-2; no clear D gene. V gave up 7 bases and J gave up 4 bases, with 13 bases separating them. The CDR3 covers 13 residues. Germline CDR1 reads MDHEN; CDR2 reads SYDVKM. This CDR3 reads CASMDGVFYGYTF. The CDR3 nucleotides read TGTGCCAGCATGGACGGCGTCTTCTATGGCTACACCTTC.

The chain uses TRBV6-1 and TRBJ1-2, with D maybe TRBD1 (5 bases). This CDR3 has 14 residues. CDR1 MNHNS and CDR2 SASEGT come from the germline V gene. V dropped 7 bases and J dropped 4 bases, with 16 bases sitting between them. CDR3 in amino acids: CASTEMGRAYGYTF. DNA of the CDR3: TGTGCCAGCACCGAGATGGGACGGGCCTATGGCTACACCTTC.

This clonotype was observed a handful of times. The V gene is TRBV7-9, the J gene TRBJ2-7; tentatively, D is TRBD1 (6 bases). The CDR3 has 14 amino acids. CDR1 and CDR2 (germline): SEHNR, FQNEAQ (reference sequence). The V and J ends lost 4 bases and 9 bases respectively, with 19 bases between them. CDR3 protein: CASSSGQRLGVQYF. The CDR3 DNA reads TGTGCCAGCAGCTCCGGACAGCGCCTTGGGGTGCAGTACTTC.

This clonotype was recorded once. The chain employs TRBV20-1 and TRBJ1-5; D unresolved. The germline V gene has CDR1 DFQATT and CDR2 SNEGSKA (reference sequence). Trimming shortened V by 3 bases and J by 4 bases, and 10 bases separated the two germline ends. The CDR3 length is 13 residues. The CDR3 bases are TGCAGTGCTAGCCTGGAGGGAAATCAGCCCCAGCATTTT. Translation gives CSASLEGNQPQHF.

The J gene is TRBJ2-2, the V gene TRBV13; no clear D gene. The germline V and J ends were trimmed by 1 base and 4 bases, with 7 bases remaining between them. The CDR3 covers 14 residues. Germline V gene lookup returns CDR1 PRHDT and CDR2 FYEKMQ (reference sequence). Here the CDR3 reads CASSLALITGELFF. For the CDR3, the DNA is TGTGCCAGCAGCTTAGCACTGATCACCGGGGAGCTGTTTTTT.

Many counts were recorded for this clonotype. This chain uses TRBV6-5 with TRBJ2-2; no definite D call. The ends were cut back, 2 bases at V and 7 bases at J, with 11 bases in the middle. Per germline, CDR1 MNHEY and CDR2 SVGAGI. The length of the CDR3 is 14 residues. The CDR3 DNA reads TGTGCCAGCAGTTACGTGGCAGGTTACGGGGAGCTGTTTTTT. It translates to CASSYVAGYGELFF.

The chain is built from TRBV30 and TRBJ1-5, with a possible D match to TRBD1 (5 bases). The V end was cut by 3 bases, the J end by 0 bases, with 12 bases between. The CDR3 runs to 15 residues. CDR1 and CDR2 from the germline V gene are GTSNPN and SVGIG (reference sequence). The CDR3: CAWSQGPTSNQPQHF. The CDR3 nucleotides read TGTGCCTGGAGCCAGGGCCCGACTAGCAATCAGCCCCAGCATTTT.

Notes on this clonotype: This may stem from a read error, because a much larger clone lies one nucleotide away. The chain couples TRBV28 to TRBJ2-7; 7 bases line up with TRBD2. Trimming at V came to 6 bases and at J to 6 bases, leaving 5 bases not matched to a gene. Germline CDR1 is MDHEN and CDR2 is SYDVKM. This CDR3 is built from 12 residues. CDR3 nucleotides: TGTGCCAGCAGGGGCGGGAGCATCGAGCAGTACTTC. Translated: CASRGGSIEQYF.

This clonotype was detected once. CDR3 sequence: CATKGRNTEAFF. CDR3 in DNA: TGTGCCACCAAAGGTCGTAACACTGAAGCTTTCTTT. The V call is TRBV24-1, the J call TRBJ1-1; D is unclear. This CDR3 region has 12 residues. Germline lookup yields CDR1 KGHDR and CDR2 SFDVKD. V lost 8 bases, J lost 2 bases, and 8 bases lay in between.

This clonotype has just a few counts. This sequence joins TRBV20-1 and TRBJ2-4, with 7 bases matching TRBD2. The CDR3 length is 14 residues. The ends lost 5 bases at V and 1 base at J; junction bases unmatched: 5. Germline-derived CDR1 and CDR2 are DFQATT and SNEGSKA (reference sequence). CDR3 coding DNA: TGCAGTGCTCTCCGACTAGCCGCCAAAAACATTCAGTACTTC. It codes for CSALRLAAKNIQYF.

This clonotype showed up many times. The chain uses TRBV30 and TRBJ2-7; D unresolved. CDR3 length: 14 residues. Trimming took 7 bases from V and 5 from J, leaving 21 bases between them. From germline, CDR1 is GTSNPN and CDR2 SVGIG (reference sequence). CDR3 protein: CAFQPRAGLHEQYF. CDR3 nucleotide sequence: TGTGCCTTCCAACCTAGGGCAGGCCTCCACGAGCAGTACTTC.